A selection of T cell receptor beta chains follows, all from one sample in a study of beta chain features in type 1 diabetes. Clones were read by immunoSEQ multiplex PCR, and TCRdb kept only the in-frame ones, dropping some. In the table there are about 700,000 clones, roughly 12% of which are singletons. The sequencing sample was made of naive CD4+ T cells from blood. The origin of the receptors is a man in his late teens or twenties with type 1 diabetes. Both conserved end residues are part of each CDR3. The D gene is left open where the match is weak. For some rows the clone size is stated as once, few or many, or as a class when expanded; others skip it.

TGCGCCAGCAGCTTGGGTCACACAGATACGCAGTATTTT,CASSLGHTDTQYF,-,TRBV5-1,TRBJ2-3,13,-
TGTGCCTGGAGCCAGAGCTCCTACAATGAGCAGTTCTTC,CAWSQSSYNEQFF,-,TRBV30,TRBJ2-1,13,-
TGTGCCAGCAGCTTACGGGGGCCCCAAACCCCCACAGATACGCAGTATTTT,CASSLRGPQTPTDTQYF,few,TRBV11-2,TRBJ2-3,17,-
TGTGCCTGGACCCTTTACTCAGATACGCAGTATTTT,CAWTLYSDTQYF,few,TRBV30,TRBJ2-3,12,-
TGCAGCGTTGCAGGGCGGCTGAGAGGGCCAGAGACCCAGTACTTC,CSVAGRLRGPETQYF,-,TRBV29-1,TRBJ2-5,15,-
TGTGCCAGCAGCTTAGTCCCGGCTCCCGTTGAGAACACCGGGGAGCTGTTTTTT,CASSLVPAPVENTGELFF,few,TRBV13,TRBJ2-2,18,-
TGTGCCATCAGTGGTCAGGACCCACCGACTAAAAACTACGAGCAGTACTTC,CAISGQDPPTKNYEQYF,-,TRBV10-3,TRBJ2-7,17,-
TGTGCCAGCAGCTTACCAGGAGGACAGGGTGATGATGGCTACACCTTC,CASSLPGGQGDDGYTF,-,TRBV7-3,TRBJ1-2,16,TRBD1
TGTGCCAGCAGCTCAGGGGTTCGGGAGACCCAGTACTTC,CASSSGVRETQYF,-,TRBV7-6,TRBJ2-5,13,-
TGTGCCATCAGTGAGTCGAACGTAAACTATGGCTACACCTTC,CAISESNVNYGYTF,-,TRBV10-3,TRBJ1-2,14,-
TGTGCCACCAGCATAACTAGCGGGAACACAGATACGCAGTATTTT,CATSITSGNTDTQYF,-,TRBV15,TRBJ2-3,15,TRBD2
TGTGCCAGTTCTCGAAGGGGTGAGCAGTTCTTC,CASSRRGEQFF,-,TRBV6-6,TRBJ2-1,11,-
TGTGCCAGCAGCTTAGCTGGGCTCGGGACTAGCGGGCCAACTCGAGAGACCCAGTACTTC,CASSLAGLGTSGPTRETQYF,-,TRBV7-2,TRBJ2-5,20,TRBD2
TGCGCCAGCAGCCAAGGACACGGACGCTCCTACGAGCAGTACTTC,CASSQGHGRSYEQYF,few,TRBV4-1,TRBJ2-7,15,-
TGTGCCAGCAGCCCGAGGGGGGACACTGAAGCTTTCTTT,CASSPRGDTEAFF,few,TRBV7-9,TRBJ1-1,13,-
TGTGCCAGCAGTTCGGGACAGGGGGTACCGTCCTACAATGAGCAGTTCTTC,CASSSGQGVPSYNEQFF,-,TRBV27,TRBJ2-1,17,TRBD1
TGCGCCAGCAGCTTGTGGACAGGGGGGACTGAAGCTTTCTTT,CASSLWTGGTEAFF,-,TRBV5-1,TRBJ1-1,14,TRBD1
TGTGCCTGGAGTGTAAAATCGGGCAGTCTCTCTGGAAACACCATATATTTT,CAWSVKSGSLSGNTIYF,-,TRBV30,TRBJ1-3,17,-
TGTGCCTGGAGTGTAGGAGGGGCCTCCGAGACCCAGTACTTC,CAWSVGGASETQYF,few,TRBV30,TRBJ2-5,14,-
TGTGCCACCAAGGGGACATTGAACACTGAAGCTTTCTTT,CATKGTLNTEAFF,-,TRBV10-3,TRBJ1-1,13,-
TGTGCCAGCAGATTAACAGATCCCCGTGAGACCCAGTACTTC,CASRLTDPRETQYF,few,TRBV11-2,TRBJ2-5,14,-
TGTGCCAGCAGTTTCAGGGTTGGCTACACCTTC,CASSFRVGYTF,few,TRBV28,TRBJ1-2,11,-
TGTGCCTGGAGTGTAACCTTCCACGGGCCAGAGACCCAGTACTTC,CAWSVTFHGPETQYF,-,TRBV30,TRBJ2-5,15,-
TGTGCCCGCGGGCACACTGAAGCTTTCTTT,CARGHTEAFF,-,TRBV7-9,TRBJ1-1,10,-
TGTGCCAGCAGCCGGGCTAGCGGGGGGCAAGAGACCCAGTACTTC,CASSRASGGQETQYF,few,TRBV4-2,TRBJ2-5,15,TRBD2
TGTGCCAGCAGCTTCAGAGTAACCGGGGAGCTGTTTTTT,CASSFRVTGELFF,-,TRBV11-1,TRBJ2-2,13,-
TGTGCCAGCAGTTACTCGAGGGCAGGGGGCACTGAAGCTTTCTTT,CASSYSRAGGTEAFF,few,TRBV6-5,TRBJ1-1,15,TRBD1
TGTGCCAGTCAAAGAAGCAATCAGCCCCAGCATTTT,CASQRSNQPQHF,-,TRBV19,TRBJ1-5,12,-
TGTGCCAGCAGCCAAGGGACGCCCGCCGGGCAGACCCAGTACTTC,CASSQGTPAGQTQYF,-,TRBV6-5,TRBJ2-5,15,-
TGCACCAGCTTACTACTCCCAAGATACAACTACGAGCAGTACTTC,CTSLLLPRYNYEQYF,-,TRBV1,TRBJ2-7,15,-
TGTGCCAGCAGCTTAGCCGCCTACGAGCAGTACTTC,CASSLAAYEQYF,few,TRBV13,TRBJ2-7,12,-
TGTGCCAGCAGTTACCACCAGACAGGGACCCACGAGCAGTACTTC,CASSYHQTGTHEQYF,-,TRBV6-5,TRBJ2-7,15,TRBD1
TGCGCCAGCAGCCAACCCGCCAGTACCTACGAGCAGTACTTC,CASSQPASTYEQYF,few,TRBV4-1,TRBJ2-7,14,-
TGTGCCTGGAGTCAGGGGACAACTAATGAAAAACTGTTTTTT,CAWSQGTTNEKLFF,few,TRBV30,TRBJ1-4,14,-
TGTGCCGCTCAAGGTGGACACCCGTCGGCAAAAGAGCAGTTCTTC,CAAQGGHPSAKEQFF,-,TRBV10-3,TRBJ2-1,15,-
TGTGCCAGCAGTTACCTACAGGGTCGCGGCTATGGCTACACCTTC,CASSYLQGRGYGYTF,-,TRBV6-5,TRBJ1-2,15,-
TGTGCCAGCAGTTTTGAGGTGGGGGATGAGCAGTTCTTC,CASSFEVGDEQFF,few,TRBV6-4,TRBJ2-1,13,-
TGTGCCAGCTATCCGTATGGCGGCATAAATTCACCCCTCCACTTT,CASYPYGGINSPLHF,-,TRBV6-1,TRBJ1-6,15,-
TGCAGTGCTAGTGACCGCGAGCAGTACTTC,CSASDREQYF,few,TRBV20-1,TRBJ2-7,10,-
TGTGCCAGCAGCCAGTATAGCAATCAGCCCCAGCATTTT,CASSQYSNQPQHF,-,TRBV7-2,TRBJ1-5,13,-
TGCGCCAGCAGCCGGAGAGGTATCCGAGGGACAGAAACCTACGAGCAGTACTTC,CASSRRGIRGTETYEQYF,-,TRBV4-1,TRBJ2-7,18,TRBD1
TGTGCCAGCAAGGGGCAGGGGGCCTCCTACGAGCAGTACTTC,CASKGQGASYEQYF,once,TRBV2,TRBJ2-7,14,TRBD1
TGTGCTAGTGGTCCGTACACCGGGGAGCTGTTTTTT,CASGPYTGELFF,-,TRBV12-5,TRBJ2-2,12,-
TGTGCCAGCAGTTTCGTAGAGGCCCCCCTCCACTTT,CASSFVEAPLHF,few,TRBV6-5,TRBJ1-6,12,-
TGCGCCAGCAGCTTGGACCCAGGCACAGATACGCAGTATTTT,CASSLDPGTDTQYF,-,TRBV5-1,TRBJ2-3,14,-
TGTGCCAGCAGACGACAGGCCTTAGCCTACGAGCAGTACTTC,CASRRQALAYEQYF,few,TRBV28,TRBJ2-7,14,-
TGTGCCAGCAGTTACAGGCAGGGAGCCTATGGCTACACCTTC,CASSYRQGAYGYTF,-,TRBV6-5,TRBJ1-2,14,-
TGTGCCAGCAGTTTTCTCGGGGGTAGCGGGGGGCCCAAAGAGACCCAGTACTTC,CASSFLGGSGGPKETQYF,-,TRBV28,TRBJ2-5,18,TRBD2
TGTGCCAGCAGAACCGGACAGGGTGGGAATGGCTACACCTTC,CASRTGQGGNGYTF,few,TRBV28,TRBJ1-2,14,TRBD1
TGTGCCACCACTAGCTGGGAGACCCAGTACTTC,CATTSWETQYF,-,TRBV2,TRBJ2-5,11,-
TGTGCCAGCAGCTCGAGGACCGGGGCAGGTACGGACTTC,CASSSRTGAGTDF,-,TRBV7-8,TRBJ2-7,13,-
TGTGCCAGCTCACCTTCGGGGCAGCAAGGGGACTATGGCTACACCTTC,CASSPSGQQGDYGYTF,-,TRBV18,TRBJ1-2,16,-